This T cell receptor beta chain was recorded in a study of shared clonotypes between healthy human individuals. To note about this clone: Its target is not known.

TCRdb keeps only in-frame clones here, not all; method: immunoSEQ multiplex PCR. The sample lists roughly 500,000 clones, more than 95% occurring once. Every contributor of samples was a Caucasian grown-up residing in Nashville, Tennessee. Germline V gives CDR1 MGHRA, CDR2 YSYEKL. This CDR3 has 13 amino acids. Deletions cut 6 bases from V and 5 bases from J, with 11 bases between. General study results and limits: Since donors were few, the genetic and exposure-history diversity represented was limited.

This receptor was identified in a woman in her 30s in good health. The rearrangement links TRBV4-1 to TRBJ2-1; the D gene is possibly TRBD2 (6 bases). The sample consisted of naive CD4+ T cells sorted from blood. The sample's subset: CD45RA+ positively selected. As DNA, the CDR3 is TGCGCCAGCAGGGGACTGAGGAACAATGAGCAGTTCTTC. Amino acid sequence: CASRGLRNNEQFF.